One T cell receptor beta chain is described in this entry. Its specificity is unknown. The CDR3 length is 13 residues. V was clipped by 7 bases and J by 1 base, with 10 bases between them. Germline lookup yields CDR1 SGHVS and CDR2 FQNEAQ. The entry originates in a study of cytomegalovirus exposure and HLA in healthy donors. Study results and caveats: By a later analysis, the bulk of CMV-associated TCR beta chains appeared HLA-restricted. Researchers reportedly found TCR beta sequences accurately predicted most subjects' HLA-A and HLA-B alleles.

Primers included in the PCR were 60 Vbeta and 13 Jbeta primers. Generated by immunoSEQ multiplex PCR, the TCRdb table keeps only in-frame clones and is missing some. The table includes roughly 200,000 clones, 80% to 90% detected once. The chain uses TRBV7-8 and TRBJ1-1; unclear D gene. This TCR was sampled from a woman aged 30 to 39 in good health and CMV-seronegative. The sample comprised PBMCs. The DNA of the CDR3 is TGTGCCAGCAACTCTCCAGGGAACACTGAAGCTTTCTTT. It codes for CASNSPGNTEAFF.